This TCR beta chain derives from a study of blood T cell repertoires in COVID-19. About the research overall: Material from acute and convalescent COVID-19 was sourced from the United States, Italy and Spain. The cDNA or gDNA used as material had been derived from T cells, B-cell-depleted T cells, or PBMCs.

The V gene end was trimmed by 5 bases and the J gene end by 6 bases; junction bases not matched to a gene: 12. The CDR3 spans 16 residues. The germline V gene has CDR1 LNHDA and CDR2 SQIVND (reference sequence). Per the study methods: Reference gene primer amplification gave nucleated cell count estimates. The method was immunoSEQ multiplex PCR; TCRdb's version includes in-frame clones alone and lacks a portion of them. The V and J calls and the clone size are those of that table, but D and trimming were determined from the DNA. The sample records 150,000 to 200,000 clones, approximately 79% being singletons.

The receptor was derived from an older woman with acute COVID-19. The V and J genes are TRBV19 and TRBJ2-1; 8 bases agree with TRBD1. The sample taken for sequencing was PBMCs or T cells enriched from blood (not recorded which). The CDR3 here is CASSYDRGKRVNEQFF. In nucleotides, the CDR3 is TGTGCCAGTAGTTACGACAGGGGAAAGCGGGTCAATGAGCAGTTCTTC.